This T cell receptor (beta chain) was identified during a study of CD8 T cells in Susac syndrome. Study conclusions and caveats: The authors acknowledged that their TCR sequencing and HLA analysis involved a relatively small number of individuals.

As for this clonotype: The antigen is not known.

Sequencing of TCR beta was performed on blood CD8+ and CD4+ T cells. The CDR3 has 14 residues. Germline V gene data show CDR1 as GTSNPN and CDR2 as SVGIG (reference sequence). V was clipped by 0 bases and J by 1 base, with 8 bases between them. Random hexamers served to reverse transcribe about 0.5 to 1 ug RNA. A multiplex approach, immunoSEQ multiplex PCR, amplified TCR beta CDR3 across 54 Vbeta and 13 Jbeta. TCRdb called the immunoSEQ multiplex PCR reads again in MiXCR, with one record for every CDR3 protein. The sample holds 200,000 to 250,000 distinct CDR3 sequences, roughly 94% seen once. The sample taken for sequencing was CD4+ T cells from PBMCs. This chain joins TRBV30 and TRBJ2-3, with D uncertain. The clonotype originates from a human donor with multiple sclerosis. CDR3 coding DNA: TGTGCCTGGAGTGTGAAGGGCGGCACAGATACGCAGTATTTT. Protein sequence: CAWSVKGGTDTQYF.